The next 7 T cell receptor beta chains were all read from a single sample in a study of T cells in Graves' hyperthyroidism and ophthalmopathy (dated by TCRdb to the late 2010s). The library was generated by multiplex PCR. Sequencing used an Illumina HiSeq 2000. The TCR beta CDR3 regions were amplified from RNA transcripts. The first round of RT-PCR for the TCR CDR3 was performed with the HTBI primer set and the Qiagen OneStep RT-PCR kit. Clones were called with MiXCR by TCRdb after fastp trimmed the public reads at Q25, and only in-frame beta chains were retained. One record per CDR3 amino acid sequence lists the most common genes and DNA. This sample lists around 660,000 distinct CDR3 sequences; over 40% were detected once. The biggest ten clones account for under 8.5% of the sample. What was sequenced was peripheral blood or thyroid tissue (not recorded which). The receptors originated from an adult man with Graves' disease, either hyperthyroidism or ophthalmopathy (not recorded which).

This clonotype was seen a handful of times. This chain links TRBV7-2 with TRBJ1-1, with 10 nucleotides matching TRBD1. Germline CDR1 and CDR2: SGHTA and FQGNSA. V shed 1 base and J 3 bases; nucleotides not matched to a gene: 2. The CDR3 loop spans 15 amino acids. Here the CDR3 reads CASSLVTGGYTEAFF. CDR3 in DNA: TGTGCCAGCAGCTTAGTGACAGGGGGCTACACTGAAGCTTTCTTT.

This clonotype was detected many times. The V and J genes are TRBV5-6 and TRBJ1-5, with 8 bases lining up with TRBD1. Germline CDR1 is SGHDT and CDR2 is YYEEEE. The V segment lost 3 bases and the J segment 3 bases; nucleotides outside the gene matches: 8. This CDR3 region has 16 residues. CDR3 sequence: CASSSLGQVDNQPQHF. The CDR3 bases are TGTGCCAGCAGCTCGTTGGGACAGGTGGACAATCAGCCCCAGCATTTT.

The chain combines TRBV10-3 with TRBJ2-6, with no clear D. Germline V gene sequence: CDR1 ENHRY, CDR2 SYGVKD. V was clipped by 0 bases and J by 4 bases, with 7 bases between them. The CDR3 is made up of 15 amino acids. The CDR3 DNA follows: TGTGCCATCAGTGAGTCCGGCCCCGGGGCCAACGTCCTGACTTTC. Protein sequence: CAISESGPGANVLTF.

This rearrangement joins TRBV24-1 to TRBJ2-7; 8 bases match TRBD1. With 7 bases clipped from V and 3 bases from J, the junction kept 7 bases outside the gene matches. Germline values: CDR1 KGHDR, CDR2 SFDVKD. The CDR3 totals 14 residues. This chain's CDR3 is CATSSRDRNYEQYF. The DNA of the CDR3 is TGTGCCACCAGCTCCCGGGACAGGAACTACGAGCAGTACTTC.

Regarding this clonotype: A junction end diverges from the germline sequence, so it may reflect a read error. The J gene is TRBJ1-4, the V gene TRBV9; D remains ambiguous. Germline-derived CDR1 and CDR2 are SGDLS and YYNGEE. This CDR3 is built from 13 residues. The CDR3 DNA sequence: TGCGCCAGCAGTGACCCTAGCGGAAGGCGACTGTTTTTT. Amino acids: CASSDPSGRRLFF.

This clonotype was seen many times. The V call is TRBV2, the J call TRBJ1-2; TRBD1 might be the D (5 bases). The CDR3 loop spans 13 amino acids. Germline CDR1 reads SNHLY; CDR2 reads FYNNEI. The V end was cut by 0 bases, the J end by 8 bases, with 10 bases between. The CDR3 nucleotides read TGTGCCAGCAGTGAAGCGCTCAGGGACGGCTACACCTTC. Translation gives CASSEALRDGYTF.

The chain links TRBV19 to TRBJ2-2; D is ambiguous. The germline V and J ends were trimmed by 8 bases and 1 base, with 5 bases remaining between them. CDR1 LNHDA and CDR2 SQIVND come from the germline V gene (reference sequence). This CDR3 is 12 amino acids long. As DNA, the CDR3 is TGTGCCAGTCTTAGGAACACCGGGGAGCTGTTTTTT. It codes for CASLRNTGELFF.